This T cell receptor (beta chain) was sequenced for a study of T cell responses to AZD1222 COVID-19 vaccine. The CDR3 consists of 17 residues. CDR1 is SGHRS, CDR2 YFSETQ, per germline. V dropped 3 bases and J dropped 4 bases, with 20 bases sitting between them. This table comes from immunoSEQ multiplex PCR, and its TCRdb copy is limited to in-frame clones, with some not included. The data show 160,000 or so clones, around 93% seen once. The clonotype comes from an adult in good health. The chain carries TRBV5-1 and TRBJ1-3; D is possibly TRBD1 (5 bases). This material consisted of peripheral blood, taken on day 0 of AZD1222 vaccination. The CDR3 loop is CASSSYPVGLSGNTIYF. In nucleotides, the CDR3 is TGCGCCAGCAGCTCTTATCCCGTGGGGCTCTCCGGAAACACCATATATTTT.